This TCR beta chain comes out of a study of T cell responses to AZD1222 COVID-19 vaccine. Study-wide results and caveats: Donors were chiefly white British, with a greater number of females, and clonal diversity was perhaps underestimated.

Regarding this clone: Its cognate antigen is unknown.

The CDR3 sequence is 23 residues long. Using immunoSEQ multiplex PCR, the repertoire was profiled, and TCRdb retains in-frame clones only, with some absent. The table records around 120,000 clones, about 88% of them present only once. This sequence was found in an adult who received the AZD1222 COVID-19 vaccine. Sequenced here: peripheral blood, sampled 28 days after the second AZD1222 dose. The V gene is TRBV21-1, the J gene TRBJ2-1; the table's D gene call, TRBD2, was not cross checked with the DNA. TRBV21-1 has pseudogene status. The DNA for the CDR3 is TGTGCCAGCAGCAAATCTGCCCCCAGGGGTGAGCTAGCGGGGGTTACTTGCTACAATGAGCAGTTCTTC. This codes for CASSKSAPRGELAGVTCYNEQFF.